This entry features one T cell receptor (beta chain) sequence. Antigen unknown. The entry originates in a study of CD8+ T cells in alopecia areata. Whole-study findings and limits: Elevated clonality characterized lesional scalp relative to normal scalp, particularly in alopecia totalis/universalis.

Specified treatment: oral pan-JAK inhibitor, 5-10 mg twice daily. This CDR3 comprises 11 residues. Per the germline V gene, CDR1 is DFQATT and CDR2 is SNEGSKA (reference sequence). Deletions cut 2 bases from V and 10 bases from J, with 12 bases between. Isolated RNA was reverse transcribed into cDNA used as the sequencing template. Assay used: immunoSEQ multiplex PCR; TCRdb lists only in-frame clones, some missing. The sample records roughly 190,000 clones, more than 50% being singletons. Material: CD4+ T cells sorted from blood, obtained at week 24, from a patient treated with tofacitinib. The chain is built from TRBV20-1 and TRBJ2-7; perhaps TRBD1 as D (5 bases). The TCR comes from a human donor with alopecia areata. Written as DNA, the CDR3 is TGCAGTGCTAGAACGCCGGACACCCAGTACTTC. This gives the protein CSARTPDTQYF.